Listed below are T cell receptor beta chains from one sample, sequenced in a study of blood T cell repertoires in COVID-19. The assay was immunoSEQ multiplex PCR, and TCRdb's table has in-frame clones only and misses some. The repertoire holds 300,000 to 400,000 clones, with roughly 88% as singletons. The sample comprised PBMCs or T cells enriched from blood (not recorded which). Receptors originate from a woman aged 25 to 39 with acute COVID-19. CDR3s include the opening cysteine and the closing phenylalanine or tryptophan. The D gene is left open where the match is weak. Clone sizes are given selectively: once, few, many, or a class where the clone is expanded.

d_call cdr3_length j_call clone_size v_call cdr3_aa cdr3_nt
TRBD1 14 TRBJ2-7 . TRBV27 CASSWAGGLGEQYF TGTGCCAGCAGTTGGGCAGGGGGCCTGGGGGAGCAGTACTTC
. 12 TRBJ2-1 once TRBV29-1 CSVEGARNEQFF TGCAGCGTTGAGGGGGCAAGGAATGAGCAGTTCTTC
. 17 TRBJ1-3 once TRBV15 CATSRDRGYSSGNTIYF TGTGCCACCAGCAGAGATCGCGGGTACAGCTCTGGAAACACCATATATTTT
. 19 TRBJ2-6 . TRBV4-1 CASSSKSTGSLSGANVLTF TGCGCCAGCAGCTCGAAATCAACAGGGAGCCTCTCTGGGGCCAACGTCCTGACTTTC
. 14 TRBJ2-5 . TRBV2 CASSSNRAQETQYF TGTGCCAGCAGTAGTAACAGGGCCCAAGAGACCCAGTACTTC
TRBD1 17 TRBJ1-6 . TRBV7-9 CASSLGTGGSYNSPLHF TGTGCCAGCAGCCTCGGGACAGGGGGCTCCTATAATTCACCCCTCCACTTT
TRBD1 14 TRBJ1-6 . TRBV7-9 CASSLERDSSPLHF TGTGCCAGCAGCTTAGAGAGGGACAGTTCACCCCTCCACTTT
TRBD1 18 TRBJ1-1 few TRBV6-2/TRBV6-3 CASSYGRGRFRMNTEAFF TGTGCCAGCAGTTACGGCAGGGGGCGCTTTAGAATGAACACTGAAGCTTTCTTT
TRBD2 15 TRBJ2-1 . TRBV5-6 CASSLTSGGDNEQFF TGTGCCAGCAGCTTGACTAGCGGGGGGGACAATGAGCAGTTCTTC
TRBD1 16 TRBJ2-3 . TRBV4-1 CASSQDRGLYGDTQYF TGCGCCAGCAGCCAAGACAGGGGGTTATATGGCGATACGCAGTATTTT
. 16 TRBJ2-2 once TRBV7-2 CASSPLGRGANGELFF TGTGCCAGCAGCCCCCTGGGCAGGGGTGCTAACGGGGAGCTGTTTTTT
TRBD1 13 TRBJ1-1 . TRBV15 CATGQGLRGEAFF TGTGCCACCGGACAGGGACTGAGGGGTGAAGCTTTCTTT
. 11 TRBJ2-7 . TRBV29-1 CSVEERAEQYF TGCAGCGTTGAAGAGAGGGCCGAGCAGTACTTC
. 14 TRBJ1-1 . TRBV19 CASSRREGNTEAFF TGTGCCAGTAGTAGGCGGGAGGGGAACACTGAAGCTTTCTTT
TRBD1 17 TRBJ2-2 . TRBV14 CASSRGRGTGYFGELFF TGTGCCAGCAGCCGAGGCCGTGGGACAGGGTATTTCGGGGAGCTGTTTTTT
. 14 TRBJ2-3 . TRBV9 CASSPRLVADTQYF TGTGCCAGCAGCCCCCGACTAGTCGCAGATACGCAGTATTTT
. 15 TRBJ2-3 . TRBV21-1 CASSKEAGEIHTQYF TGTGCCAGCAGCAAAGAAGCGGGGGAAATTCATACGCAGTATTTT
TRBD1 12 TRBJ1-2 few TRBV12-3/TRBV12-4 CASSSGQGGYTF TGTGCCAGCAGTTCCGGACAGGGTGGCTACACCTTC
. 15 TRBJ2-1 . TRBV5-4 CASSLGGAPYNEQFF TGTGCCAGCAGCTTGGGCGGGGCCCCCTACAATGAGCAGTTCTTC
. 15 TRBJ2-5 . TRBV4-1 CASSQDGAGQETQYF TGCGCCAGCAGCCAAGATGGGGCGGGACAAGAGACCCAGTACTTC
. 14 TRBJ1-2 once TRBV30 CAWDPGQSNYGYTF TGTGCCTGGGACCCCGGACAGAGTAACTATGGCTACACCTTC
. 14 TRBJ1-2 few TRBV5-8 CASSNPGHILGYTF TGTGCCAGCAGCAATCCGGGACATATATTAGGCTACACCTTC
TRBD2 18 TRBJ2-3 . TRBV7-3 CASSLQNGLAGPPGTQYF TGTGCCAGCAGCTTACAGAATGGGCTAGCGGGGCCTCCGGGTACGCAGTATTTT
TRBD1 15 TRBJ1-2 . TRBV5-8 CASTYRTGVDYGYTF TGTGCCAGCACCTATCGGACAGGGGTAGACTATGGCTACACCTTC
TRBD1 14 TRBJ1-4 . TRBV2 CASSSQGVNEKLFF TGTGCCAGCAGTTCCCAGGGGGTGAATGAAAAACTGTTTTTT
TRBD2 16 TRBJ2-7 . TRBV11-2 CASSRTGLAAPYEQYF TGTGCCAGCAGCCGAACGGGACTAGCGGCACCCTACGAGCAGTACTTC
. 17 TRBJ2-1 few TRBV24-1 CATSDHPRGYSYNEQFF TGTGCCACCAGTGACCACCCCAGGGGATACTCCTACAATGAGCAGTTCTTC
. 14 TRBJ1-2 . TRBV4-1 CASSQEQGWAGYTF TGCGCCAGCAGCCAAGAACAGGGATGGGCTGGCTACACCTTC
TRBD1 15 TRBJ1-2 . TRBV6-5 CASSTRDREGYGYTF TGTGCCAGCAGTACCAGGGACAGGGAAGGCTATGGCTACACCTTC
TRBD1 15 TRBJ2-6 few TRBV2 CASTRQGTGANVLTF TGTGCCAGCACCCGACAGGGTACTGGGGCCAACGTCCTGACTTTC
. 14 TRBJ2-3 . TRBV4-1 CASSQEAGARTQYF TGCGCCAGCAGCCAAGAGGCGGGGGCTCGTACGCAGTATTTT
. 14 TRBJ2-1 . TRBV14 CASSRLRQAGEQFF TGTGCCAGCAGCCGCCTTAGACAGGCAGGGGAGCAGTTCTTC
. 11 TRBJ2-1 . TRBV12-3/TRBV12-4 CASSQKLLQFF TGTGCCAGCAGCCAAAAACTTCTCCAGTTCTTC
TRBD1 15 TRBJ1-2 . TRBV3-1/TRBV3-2 CASSRGTGGAYGYTF TGTGCCAGCAGCCGAGGGACAGGGGGCGCCTATGGCTACACCTTC
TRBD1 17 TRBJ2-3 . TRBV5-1 CASSFDRDRGHTDTQYF TGCGCCAGCAGCTTCGACCGGGACAGGGGTCACACAGATACGCAGTATTTT
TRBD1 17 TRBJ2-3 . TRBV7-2 CASSLWDSASATDTQYF TGTGCCAGCAGCTTATGGGACAGTGCCAGTGCCACAGATACGCAGTATTTT
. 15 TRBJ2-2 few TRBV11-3 CASSFRRGNTGELFF TGTGCCAGCAGCTTCCGTAGGGGGAACACCGGGGAGCTGTTTTTT
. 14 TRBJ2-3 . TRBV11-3 CASSLGQATDTQYF TGTGCCAGCAGCTTAGGCCAGGCCACAGATACGCAGTATTTT
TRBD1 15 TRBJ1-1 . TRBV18 CASSFGDRKNTEAFF TGTGCCAGCTCATTTGGGGACAGGAAGAACACTGAAGCTTTCTTT
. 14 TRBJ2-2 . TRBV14 CASSHGSNTGELFF TGTGCCAGCAGCCACGGGTCTAACACCGGGGAGCTGTTTTTT
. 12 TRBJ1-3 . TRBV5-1 CASSSDRNTIYF TGCGCCAGCAGCTCGGACAGAAACACCATATATTTT
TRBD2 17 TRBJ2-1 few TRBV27 CASTLAGGRSSYNEQFF TGTGCCAGCACCCTAGCGGGGGGCCGAAGCTCCTACAATGAGCAGTTCTTC
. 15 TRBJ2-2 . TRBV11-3 CASSLGYWNTGELFF TGTGCCAGCAGCTTAGGCTACTGGAACACCGGGGAGCTGTTTTTT
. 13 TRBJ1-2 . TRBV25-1 CASSAHRVGGYTF TGTGCCAGCAGTGCGCACAGGGTTGGTGGCTACACCTTC